This TCR beta chain was recovered during a study of CD8 T cells in Susac syndrome (dated by TCRdb to about 2019). Regarding the study in general: Of the Susac syndrome patients who were sequenced, eight were in clinical remission while more than five had clinically active disease. At blood withdrawal, Susac syndrome patients were either therapy-naive, taking corticosteroids (in some cases with IVIg as well), or taking IVIg alone. The study used repertoire sequencing to test whether antigen drove CD8+ T cell activation and differentiation in Susac syndrome. Clonality of the CD8+ T cell repertoire was compared between roughly twelve healthy donors, about 14 Susac syndrome patients and around 16 multiple sclerosis patients.

RNA was extracted with the RNeasy kit and roughly 0.45 to 1 ug was reverse transcribed using random hexamers. The immunoSEQ multiplex PCR assay, covering 54 Vbeta and 13 Jbeta segments, was used to amplify TCR beta CDR3 regions. To correct PCR amplification bias, a synthetic template baseline was used for both primer optimization and computational correction. In the paper's pipeline: Reads were annotated to V, D and J genes according to IMGT and were analyzed with immunoSEQ Analyzer, with only productive sequences retained. Clonality was calculated as one minus the Shannon entropy normalized by log2 of the number of productive unique sequences. For each patient and control, public and private clones were evaluated within the 100 most prevalent clones. Clones were defined as Susac-specific if absent from the healthy and MS cohorts, from around 1,000 published viral clones and from other ImmuneACCESS disease sequences. TCRdb reprocessing: public reads trimmed at Q25 with fastp, clones called with MiXCR, in-frame beta chains kept. Under each unique CDR3 protein, matching rows form one entry showing the most common genes and DNA. The V and J calls here are based on TCRdb, not the publication. The sample contains roughly 100,000 distinct CDR3 sequences, 94% of them found a single time. About 0.41% of the sample goes to the ten largest clones.

Study-level results and caveats: The study acknowledged that relatively few individuals were included in the TCR sequencing and HLA analysis. Clonal expansion was observed in Susac syndrome CD8+ repertoires, with the highest expansion in CD8+ TEMRA cells and greater expansion in clinically active than in remitting patients. In the total CD8+ and CD8+ TEMRA repertoires, sixteen and five Susac-specific public clones, respectively, were identified.

Inclusive of the bounding cysteine and phenylalanine, the CDR3 is 17 residues long. The kept DNA is CDR3 alone, 51 bases in frame from the first base. CDR1 MGHRA and CDR2 YSYEKL were looked up in the germline V gene. The trim is 3 bases for V and 2 bases for J, with a gap of 14 bases between the germline ends. Peripheral blood CD8+ and CD4+ T cells from healthy donors, Susac syndrome patients and multiple sclerosis patients were profiled using high-throughput TCR beta sequencing. The Susac syndrome patients fulfilled recently defined diagnostic criteria for definite or probable disease. CD8+ TEMRA cells were enriched by FACS, while bulk CD8+ and CD4+ T cells were purified by magnetic negative isolation. Blood was drawn into EDTA tubes, processed within 24 hours, and PBMCs were isolated by density gradient centrifugation. PBMCs intended for TCR sequencing were frozen in liquid nitrogen and were later thawed in a 37 degrees C water bath. The sorted or isolated CD4+, CD8+ and CD8+ TEMRA cells had a purity of 90% or higher.

Details on this clonotype: Its antigen is unknown. No base qualities exist here, and no much larger clone lies one base off it.

This chain is built from TRBV4-1 and TRBJ2-6; D gene: possibly TRBD2, on 5 matching bases. The sequence was obtained from a human donor with Susac syndrome. The sample consisted of CD8+ T cells from PBMCs. In nucleotide form, the sequence is TGCGCCAGCAGCCACGGGAAACTGTCTACTGGGGCCAACGTCCTGACTTTC. This encodes CASSHGKLSTGANVLTF.